The 27 T cell receptor beta chains below all came from one sample that was sequenced in a study of T cell repertoires in enteric fever. In TCRdb, the reads were re-called with MiXCR into one record per CDR3 protein. Among about 1,500 distinct CDR3 sequences listed, under 40% were seen once. Sample: CCR7- CD38- CD4+ T cells from PBMCs. The receptors shown here come from a human donor with Salmonella enteric fever, either typhoid or paratyphoid (not recorded which).

By share, this clonotype ranks as medium-sized (0.01 to 0.1%). The V gene is TRBV5-1, the J gene TRBJ2-1; maybe TRBD1 (5 bases). The CDR3 contains 16 residues. V lost 4 bases to trimming and J lost 0 bases, with 14 bases between them. Germline CDR1 and CDR2: SGHRS and YFSETQ. This chain's CDR3 is CASSDRRGSSYNEQFF. CDR3 nucleotide sequence: TGCGCCAGCAGCGACCGTAGGGGAAGCTCCTACAATGAGCAGTTCTTC.

Written as DNA, the CDR3 is TGCGCCAGCAGCTTGGATTTAGTTGACAGGTGCCATGGCTACACCTTC. Encoded protein: CASSLDLVDRCHGYTF. V usage is TRBV5-1 and J usage is TRBJ1-2; TRBD1 is a possible D gene (6 bases). Per germline, CDR1 SGHRS and CDR2 YFSETQ. The ends were cut back, 0 bases at V and 6 bases at J, with 18 bases in the middle. The length of the CDR3 is 16 residues.

This sequence joins TRBV5-1 and TRBJ1-2; TRBD1 aligns across 7 bases. The V gene's germline CDR1 is SGHRS and CDR2 YFSETQ. There are 13 residues in the CDR3. J lost 3 bases, V lost 2 bases, and 1 base had no gene match. CDR3 residues: CASSLTGDYGYTF. The CDR3 nucleotides are TGCGCCAGCAGCTTAACAGGGGACTATGGCTACACCTTC.

A single count supports this clonotype. The chain joins TRBV5-1 to TRBJ2-1; TRBD1 matches at 9 bases. The CDR3 loop spans 17 amino acids. J was trimmed by 5 bases and V by 4 bases; bases with no gene match: 13. From germline, CDR1 is SGHRS and CDR2 YFSETQ. As DNA, the CDR3 is TGCGCCAGCAGCCGAAATTTTGCTCGACAGGGGGACAATGAGCAGTTCTTC. This translates into CASSRNFARQGDNEQFF.

This sequence joins TRBV6-2 or TRBV6-3 and TRBJ1-1, with TRBD1 matching over 8 bases. This CDR3 spans 15 amino acids. Germline V CDR1 and CDR2: MNHEY, SVGEGT. Unmatched junction bases numbered 5, after V lost 0 bases and J lost 5 bases. In DNA, the CDR3 is TGTGCCAGCAGTTACTCATACAACAGGGGGACTGAAGCTTTCTTT. Protein product: CASSYSYNRGTEAFF.

The genes are TRBV7-9 and TRBJ1-2; D uncertain. This CDR3 has 13 residues. V was trimmed by 5 bases and J by 9 bases, leaving 16 bases between them. CDR1 SEHNR and CDR2 FQNEAQ come from the germline V gene (reference sequence). The CDR3 here is CASSMDSGVSYTF. The CDR3 coding sequence is TGTGCCAGCAGCATGGACTCCGGGGTGAGCTACACCTTC.

A remark on this clonotype: At one of its ends the junction is not consistent with the germline gene, which may arise from a read error. CDR3 in amino acids: CASSRPGGSENTIYF. The DNA for the CDR3 is TGCGCCAGCAGCCGACCCGGTGGGTCTGAAAACACCATATATTTT. The chain links TRBV4-1 to TRBJ1-3; D unresolved. Germline CDR1 MGHRA, CDR2 YSYEKL. This CDR3 region has 15 residues.

This chain connects TRBV5-1 to TRBJ1-3; perhaps TRBD1 as D (6 bases). Germline loops: CDR1 SGHRS, CDR2 YFSETQ. The CDR3 loop spans 14 amino acids. Trimming removed 3 bases from V and 4 bases from J, with 11 bases in between. Here the CDR3 reads CASSSDSGGNTIYF. The CDR3 bases are TGCGCCAGCAGCTCGGACAGTGGAGGAAACACCATATATTTT.

This clonotype is judged medium-sized. This chain uses TRBV7-6 with TRBJ2-1; TRBD2 matches at 8 bases. This CDR3 is 17 amino acids long. Germline CDR1 SGHVS, CDR2 FNYEAQ. Unmatched junction bases numbered 15, after V lost 3 bases and J lost 8 bases. CDR3 region: CASSLLGSAGGTYEQFF. In DNA, the CDR3 is TGTGCCAGCAGCTTGTTGGGCTCGGCGGGAGGAACGTATGAGCAGTTCTTC.

This clonotype came up a few times. V and J are TRBV5-1 and TRBJ2-3, with 8 bases identical to TRBD1. CDR3 length: 16 residues. V gave up 4 bases and J gave up 0 bases; unmatched junction bases: 7. Germline CDR1 SGHRS, CDR2 YFSETQ. CDR3 sequence: CASSPGQAASTDTQYF. The CDR3 DNA sequence: TGCGCCAGCAGCCCGGGACAGGCCGCGAGCACAGATACGCAGTATTTT.

By share of the sample, this clonotype is medium-sized. This rearrangement joins TRBV10-1 to TRBJ1-1; D is unclear. Trimming took off 6 bases at V and 4 bases at J, with 15 bases between the two ends. The germline V gene has CDR1 WNHNN and CDR2 SYGVQD (reference sequence). The CDR3 is 14 residues long. CDR3: CASSAESSTTEAFF. The CDR3 DNA is TGCGCCAGCAGCGCGGAATCGAGCACCACTGAAGCTTTCTTT.

This clonotype has more than one count but fewer than ten. This chain links TRBV7-3 with TRBJ1-1, with TRBD1 identical over 7 bases. The ends lost 5 bases at V and 3 bases at J; junction bases unmatched: 9. CDR1 and CDR2 (germline): SGHTA, FQGTGA. This CDR3 region has 15 residues. Here the CDR3 reads CASSPRQGGDTEAFF. CDR3 bases: TGTGCCAGCAGCCCAAGACAGGGAGGCGACACTGAAGCTTTCTTT.

By its share, this clonotype is medium-sized (0.01 to 0.1%). The chain carries TRBV5-1 and TRBJ2-1, with TRBD2 identical over 9 bases. The CDR3 sequence is 14 residues long. Germline V gene data show CDR1 as SGHRS and CDR2 as YFSETQ. After removal of 5 bases from V and 7 bases from J, the junction contained 7 bases not matched to a gene. The CDR3 DNA reads as TGCGCCAGCAGTGCGAGCGGGAGGACGAATGAGCAGTTCTTC. Protein: CASSASGRTNEQFF.

This clonotype rates as medium-sized. The chain employs TRBV9 and TRBJ2-6; possibly TRBD1 for D (5 bases). Germline V CDR1 and CDR2: SGDLS, YYNGEE. CDR3 length: 13 residues. V shed 4 bases and J shed 4 bases, with 6 bases lying between them. The CDR3 region has the DNA TGTGCCAGCAGCCCAGGGGGGGCCAACGTCCTGACTTTC. Protein product: CASSPGGANVLTF.

Remarks on this clonotype: This may be a read error, as it is one base from a much larger clone. This chain joins TRBV10-3 and TRBJ2-7; 8 bases align to TRBD2. Per the germline V gene, CDR1 is ENHRY and CDR2 is SYGVKD. This CDR3 has 12 residues. Unmatched junction bases numbered 3, after V lost 8 bases and J lost 3 bases. This CDR3 is CAIAAGDYEQYF. CDR3 DNA sequence: TGTGCCATCGCAGCGGGAGACTACGAGCAGTACTTC.

The chain combines TRBV11-3 with TRBJ2-2; no firm D call. Germline CDR1 reads SGHNT; CDR2 reads YENEEA. The CDR3 runs to 14 residues. Deletions cut 0 bases from V and 1 base from J, with 3 bases between. CDR3 in amino acids: CASSLERNTGELFF. CDR3 coding DNA: TGTGCCAGCAGCTTAGAAAGGAACACCGGGGAGCTGTTTTTT.

V and J are TRBV5-1 and TRBJ2-2; D is unclear. Germline V gene lookup returns CDR1 SGHRS and CDR2 YFSETQ. Trimming stripped 4 bases from V and 0 bases from J, with 10 bases between. The CDR3 totals 15 residues. The CDR3 coding sequence is TGCGCCAGCAGCCTCCGGGCCTCGAACACCGGGGAGCTGTTTTTT. Translation: CASSLRASNTGELFF.

In regard to this clonotype: A much larger clone lies a single base off, so this may be a read error. The chain carries TRBV11-1 and TRBJ2-2, with TRBD2 matching 9 bases. The J segment lost 4 bases and the V segment lost 9 bases, leaving 9 bases of the junction unmatched. Looked up from germline, CDR1 is SGHAT and CDR2 is FQDESV (reference sequence). This CDR3 has 15 amino acids. The DNA for the CDR3 is TGTGCCAGTAATCCCTGGACTAGCGCCACCGGGGAGCTGTTTTTT. Translated: CASNPWTSATGELFF. Complete variable domain (other parts from reference TRBV11-1 and TRBJ2-2): EAEVAQSPRYKITEKSQAVAFWCDPISGHATLYWYRQILGQGPELLVQFQDESVVDDSQLPKDRFSAERLKGVDSTLKIQPAELGDSAMYLCASNPWTSATGELFFGEGSRLTVL.

This chain joins TRBV6-1 and TRBJ2-7; 13 bases are shared with TRBD2. V gave up 7 bases and J gave up 4 bases; unmatched junction bases: 19. Germline loops: CDR1 MNHNS, CDR2 SASEGT. The CDR3 contains 19 residues. CDR3 sequence (DNA): TGTGCCAGCATCCCCGACGGACACGGACTAGCGGGAGCGGCGTACGAGCAGTACTTC. Translation gives CASIPDGHGLAGAAYEQYF.

This clonotype was counted a few times. The V and J genes are TRBV5-1 and TRBJ2-1; 13 bases align to TRBD2. The CDR3 has 15 amino acids. Germline V gives CDR1 SGHRS, CDR2 YFSETQ. Trimming cost V 3 bases and J 5 bases; bases outside gene matches: 2. The CDR3 bases are TGCGCCAGCAGCTCCGGGACTAGCGGGGACAATGAGCAGTTCTTC. Its translation: CASSSGTSGDNEQFF.

The chain recombines TRBV27 with TRBJ2-1, with 7 nucleotides matching TRBD2. V gave up 2 bases and J gave up 9 bases; unmatched junction bases: 7. Germline V CDR1 and CDR2: MNHEY, SMNVEV (reference sequence). The CDR3 has 14 residues. DNA for the CDR3: TGTGCCAGCAGTTTACGGCTAGCGGATACTGAGCAGTTCTTC. Its translation: CASSLRLADTEQFF.

The chain joins TRBV5-1 to TRBJ2-5; possibly TRBD2 for D (6 bases). Between the trimmed V and J ends, which lost 0 bases and 1 base, there was a span of 10 bases. The CDR3 runs to 15 residues. Germline CDR1 SGHRS, CDR2 YFSETQ. The chain's CDR3 is CASSLDASVQETQYF. DNA of the CDR3: TGCGCCAGCAGCTTGGATGCTAGCGTCCAAGAGACCCAGTACTTC.

The V gene is TRBV5-1, the J gene TRBJ2-3, with a weak D call TRBD2 (6 bases). With 1 base removed from V and 0 bases from J, the gap between germline ends came to 9 bases. The CDR3 loop spans 15 amino acids. Germline assignment: CDR1 SGHRS and CDR2 YFSETQ. The CDR3: CASSLTSPSTDTQYF. CDR3 sequence (DNA): TGCGCCAGCAGCTTGACTAGCCCTAGCACAGATACGCAGTATTTT.

J is TRBJ2-3 and V is TRBV13; D remains ambiguous. This CDR3 has 14 residues. Germline assignment: CDR1 PRHDT and CDR2 FYEKMQ (reference sequence). The V and J ends lost 0 bases and 3 bases respectively, with 7 bases between them. The DNA for the CDR3 is TGTGCCAGCAGCTTAGGGTTATCTACAGATACGCAGTATTTT. This encodes CASSLGLSTDTQYF.

The chain couples TRBV5-1 to TRBJ2-2; 7 nucleotides align to TRBD2. The CDR3 length is 15 residues. Per the germline V gene, CDR1 is SGHRS and CDR2 is YFSETQ. V shed 0 bases and J 4 bases; nucleotides not matched to a gene: 3. The CDR3 sequence is CASSLEAGITGELFF. For the CDR3, the DNA is TGCGCCAGCAGCTTGGAAGCGGGAATCACCGGGGAGCTGTTTTTT.

This clonotype was counted only a few times. This chain uses TRBV7-9 with TRBJ2-6, with D hard to call. Trimming shortened V by 5 bases and J by 1 base, and 15 bases separated the two germline ends. From germline, CDR1 is SEHNR and CDR2 FQNEAQ (reference sequence). The CDR3 covers 17 residues. This CDR3 reads CASSPELRASGANVLTF. DNA of the CDR3: TGTGCCAGCAGCCCAGAATTAAGGGCTTCTGGGGCCAACGTCCTGACTTTC.

V usage is TRBV7-9 and J usage is TRBJ2-3; 9 bases align to TRBD1. This CDR3 has 14 residues. The germline CDR1 and CDR2 sequences are SEHNR and FQNEAQ (reference sequence). The junction had 1 base not matched to a gene; V was cut back by 5 bases and J by 1 base. CDR3 residues: CASSRTGGTDTQYF. The DNA for the CDR3 is TGTGCCAGCAGCAGGACAGGGGGCACAGATACGCAGTATTTT.